The 3 T cell receptor beta chains presented below share a single source sample, sequenced in a study of blood T cell repertoires in COVID-19. Assay used: immunoSEQ multiplex PCR; TCRdb lists only in-frame clones, some missing. The repertoire holds approximately 150,000 clones, with around nine tenths as singletons. Sequencing used peripheral blood. Receptors originate from a man aged 50 to 60 who had recovered from COVID-19.

The V call is TRBV7-9, the J call TRBJ2-1; a weak D match, TRBD1 (6 bases). Germline CDR1 is SEHNR and CDR2 is FQNEAQ (reference sequence). Trimming shortened V by 5 bases and J by 1 base, and 21 bases separated the two germline ends. CDR3 length equals 18 residues. CDR3 amino acids: CASSRIPRDTNSYNEQFF. In DNA, the CDR3 is TGTGCCAGCAGCCGGATTCCCCGGGACACAAATTCCTACAATGAGCAGTTCTTC.

The J gene is TRBJ2-3, the V gene TRBV19; D is possibly TRBD2 (5 bases). V lost 9 bases, J lost 0 bases, and 10 bases lay in between. CDR1 LNHDA and CDR2 SQIVND come from the germline V gene (reference sequence). The CDR3 runs to 13 residues. The DNA of the CDR3 is TGTGCCAGCCGACGCGGGAGCACAGATACGCAGTATTTT. This codes for CASRRGSTDTQYF.

This clone came up once. The chain joins TRBV7-2 to TRBJ2-7, with no clear D. This CDR3 contains 13 residues. CDR1 SGHTA and CDR2 FQGNSA come from the germline V gene. The V and J ends lost 3 bases and 1 base respectively, with 7 bases between them. This CDR3 reads CASSLPVSYEQYF. For the CDR3, the DNA is TGTGCCAGCAGCTTGCCGGTTTCCTACGAGCAGTACTTC.